This TCR beta chain was identified in a study of T cells in Graves' hyperthyroidism and ophthalmopathy. This clonotype has ten or more counts. Germline V lookup: CDR1 SNHLY, CDR2 FYNNEI. The CDR3 has 12 amino acids. Trimming left V 6 bases short and J 4 bases short, with 9 bases between. Amplification of TCR beta CDR3 regions was performed using RNA transcripts as template. The primer set for the first-round RT-PCR of the TCR CDR3 was HTBI. TCRdb independently ran MiXCR on the multiplex PCR reads; one entry per CDR3 protein. Among about 200,000 distinct CDR3 sequences listed, approximately 16% were seen once.

The TCR sequence derives from a man aged 40-50 years with Graves' hyperthyroidism. The sequenced material came from blood. The V and J genes are TRBV2 and TRBJ1-2; D is perhaps TRBD1 (5 bases). In DNA, the CDR3 is TGTGCCAGCAGGGGGCGCGGCTATGGCTACACCTTC. Its translation: CASRGRGYGYTF.